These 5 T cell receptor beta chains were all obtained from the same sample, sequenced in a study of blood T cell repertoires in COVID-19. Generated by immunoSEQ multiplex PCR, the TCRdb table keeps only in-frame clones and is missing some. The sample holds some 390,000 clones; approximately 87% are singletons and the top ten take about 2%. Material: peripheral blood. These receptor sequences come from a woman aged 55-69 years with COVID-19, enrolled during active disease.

CDR3 in DNA: TGTGCCAGCAGCTTAGCCGCGACAGGGGGGAACACTGAAGCTTTCTTT. Protein product: CASSLAATGGNTEAFF. The J gene is TRBJ1-1, the V gene TRBV7-9; 9 positions agree with TRBD1. The ends lost 0 bases at V and 1 base at J; junction bases unmatched: 3. CDR1 is SEHNR, CDR2 FQNEAQ, per germline (reference sequence). CDR3 length equals 16 residues.

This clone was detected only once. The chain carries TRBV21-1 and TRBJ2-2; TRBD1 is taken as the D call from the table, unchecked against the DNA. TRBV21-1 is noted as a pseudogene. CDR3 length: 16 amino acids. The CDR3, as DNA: TGTGCCAGCAGCCCTAGACAGGGGGCGGGCACCGGGGAGCTGTTTTTT. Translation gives CASSPRQGAGTGELFF.

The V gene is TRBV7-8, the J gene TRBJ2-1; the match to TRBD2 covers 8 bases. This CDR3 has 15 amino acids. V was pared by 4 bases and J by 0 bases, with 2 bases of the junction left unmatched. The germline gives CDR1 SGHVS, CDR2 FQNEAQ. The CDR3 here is CASSSGTSSYNEQFF. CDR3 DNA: TGTGCCAGCAGCTCGGGGACTAGCTCCTACAATGAGCAGTTCTTC.

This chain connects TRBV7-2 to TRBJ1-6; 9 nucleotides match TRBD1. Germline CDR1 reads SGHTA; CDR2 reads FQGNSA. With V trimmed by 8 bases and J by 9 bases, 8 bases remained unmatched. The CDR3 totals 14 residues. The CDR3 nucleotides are TGTGCCAGCGCCTCACAGGGGGCGATTTCACCCCTCCACTTT. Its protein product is CASASQGAISPLHF. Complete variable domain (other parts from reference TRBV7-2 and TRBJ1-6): GAGVSQSPSNKVTEKGKDVELRCDPISGHTALYWYRQSLGQGLEFLIYFQGNSAPDKSGLPSDRFSAERTGGSVSTLTIQRTQQEDSAVYLCASASQGAISPLHFGNGTRLTVT.

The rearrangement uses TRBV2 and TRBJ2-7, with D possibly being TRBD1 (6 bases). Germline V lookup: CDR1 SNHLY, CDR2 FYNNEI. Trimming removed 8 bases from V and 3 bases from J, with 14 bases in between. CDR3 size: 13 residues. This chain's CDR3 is CASALGQNYEQYF. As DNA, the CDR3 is TGTGCCAGCGCCCTAGGACAGAACTACGAGCAGTACTTC.